The sequence of this T cell receptor beta chain was determined in a study of human T cells and chemical hapten exposure. On the study more broadly: Patch testing placed 0.01% DPC on the upper back, with readings at 6 days.

Specified time point: patch test 2, 6 weeks after DPC sensitization. Treatment denoted: therapeutic diphenylcyclopropenone sensitization with weekly scalp DPC. Overall study findings and caveats: A positive correlation with patch test score was found for PT1 expanded TCR counts. The immune response of these alopecia patients might not match healthy individuals'.

It was the library that attached unique molecular identifiers to individual cDNA molecules. TCRdb reprocessed the RACE reads via MiXCR and lists one record per CDR3 protein. The table includes roughly 69,000 distinct CDR3 sequences, 9% to 12% detected once. V dropped 6 bases and J dropped 1; count of bases not matched to a gene: 1. CDR1 and CDR2 (germline): SQVTM, ANQGSEA. This CDR3 has 12 amino acids. On this clonotype: The target antigen is unknown.

This chain uses TRBV29-1 with TRBJ2-3; 7 bases fit TRBD2. The sequence was obtained from a woman in her forties or fifties with alopecia areata. Some clones in this sample may be carry-over from other donors' samples. The sample here was whole blood, taken in connection with sensitization to the hapten diphenylcyclopropenone (DPC). CDR3: CSVREGTDTQYF. The DNA for the CDR3 is TGCAGCGTACGGGAGGGCACAGATACGCAGTATTTT.